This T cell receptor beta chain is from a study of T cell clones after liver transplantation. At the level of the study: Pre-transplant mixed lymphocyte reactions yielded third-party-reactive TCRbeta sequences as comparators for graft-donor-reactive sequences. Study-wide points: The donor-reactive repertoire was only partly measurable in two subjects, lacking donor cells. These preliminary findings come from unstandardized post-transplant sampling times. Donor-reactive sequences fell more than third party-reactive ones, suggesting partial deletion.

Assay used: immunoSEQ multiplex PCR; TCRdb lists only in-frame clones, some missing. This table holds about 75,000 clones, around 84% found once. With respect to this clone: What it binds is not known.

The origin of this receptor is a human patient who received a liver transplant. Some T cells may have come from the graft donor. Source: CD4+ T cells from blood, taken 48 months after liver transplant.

The CDR3 spells CASTMAGGSDTQYF. The CDR3 DNA is TGTGCCAGCACGATGGCGGGAGGTTCAGATACGCAGTATTTT. V and J are TRBV6-1 and TRBJ2-3; 8 nucleotides agree with TRBD2. This CDR3 spans 14 amino acids. The J segment lost 4 bases and the V segment lost 7 bases, leaving 7 bases of the junction unmatched. The V gene's germline CDR1 is MNHNS and CDR2 SASEGT.